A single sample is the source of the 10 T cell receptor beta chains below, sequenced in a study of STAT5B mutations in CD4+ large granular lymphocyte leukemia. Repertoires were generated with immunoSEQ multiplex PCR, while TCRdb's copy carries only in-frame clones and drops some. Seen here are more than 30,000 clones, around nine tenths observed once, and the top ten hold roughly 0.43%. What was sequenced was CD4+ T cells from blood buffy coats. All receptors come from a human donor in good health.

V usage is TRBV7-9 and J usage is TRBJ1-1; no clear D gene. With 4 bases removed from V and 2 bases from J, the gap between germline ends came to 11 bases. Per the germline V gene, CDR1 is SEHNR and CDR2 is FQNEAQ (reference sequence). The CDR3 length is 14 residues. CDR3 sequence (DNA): TGTGCCAGCAGCTCCCGGGCCGCCAACACTGAAGCTTTCTTT. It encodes CASSSRAANTEAFF.

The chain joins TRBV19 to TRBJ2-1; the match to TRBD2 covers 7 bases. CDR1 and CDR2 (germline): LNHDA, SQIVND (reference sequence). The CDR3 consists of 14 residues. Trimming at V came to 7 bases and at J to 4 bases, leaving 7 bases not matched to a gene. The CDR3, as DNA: TGTGCCAGTACCCCTAGCGGACTATACAATGAGCAGTTCTTC. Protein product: CASTPSGLYNEQFF.

The CDR3 loop is CASNEQGGGEKLFF. The CDR3 DNA is TGTGCCAGTAATGAGCAGGGAGGAGGGGAAAAACTGTTTTTT. The rearrangement joins TRBV19 to TRBJ1-4, with D tentatively TRBD1 (5 bases). V lost 7 bases and J 8 bases, leaving 17 bases between the germline ends. This CDR3 is built from 14 residues. Looked up from germline, CDR1 is LNHDA and CDR2 is SQIVND (reference sequence).

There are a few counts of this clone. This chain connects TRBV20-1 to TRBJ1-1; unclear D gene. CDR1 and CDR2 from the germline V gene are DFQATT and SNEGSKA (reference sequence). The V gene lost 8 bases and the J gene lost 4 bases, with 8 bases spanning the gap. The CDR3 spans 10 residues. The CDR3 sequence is CSPYSTEAFF. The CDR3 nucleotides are TGCAGTCCTTATAGCACTGAAGCTTTCTTT.

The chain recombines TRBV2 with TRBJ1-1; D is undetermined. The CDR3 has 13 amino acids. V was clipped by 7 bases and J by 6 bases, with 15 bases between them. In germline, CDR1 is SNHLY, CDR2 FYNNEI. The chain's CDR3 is CASTVAETPEAFF. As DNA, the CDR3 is TGTGCCAGCACTGTGGCGGAGACTCCTGAAGCTTTCTTT.

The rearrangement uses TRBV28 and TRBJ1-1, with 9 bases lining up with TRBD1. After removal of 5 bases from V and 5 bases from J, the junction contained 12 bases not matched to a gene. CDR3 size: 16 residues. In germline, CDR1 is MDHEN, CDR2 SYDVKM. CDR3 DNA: TGTGCCAGCAGTCCTCCGGGACAGGGAAGGAAAACTGAAGCTTTCTTT. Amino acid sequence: CASSPPGQGRKTEAFF.

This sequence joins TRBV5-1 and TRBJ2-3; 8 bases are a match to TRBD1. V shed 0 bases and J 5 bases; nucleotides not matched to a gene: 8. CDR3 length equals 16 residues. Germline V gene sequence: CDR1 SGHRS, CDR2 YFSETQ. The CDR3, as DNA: TGCGCCAGCAGCTTGGAGGACAGGGTAGGGTTAGATACGCAGTATTTT. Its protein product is CASSLEDRVGLDTQYF. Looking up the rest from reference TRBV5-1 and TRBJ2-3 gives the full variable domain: KAGVTQTPRYLIKTRGQQVTLSCSPISGHRSVSWYQQTPGQGLQFLFEYFSETQRNKGNFPGRFSGRQFSNSRSEMNVSTLELGDSALYLCASSLEDRVGLDTQYFGPGTRLTVL.

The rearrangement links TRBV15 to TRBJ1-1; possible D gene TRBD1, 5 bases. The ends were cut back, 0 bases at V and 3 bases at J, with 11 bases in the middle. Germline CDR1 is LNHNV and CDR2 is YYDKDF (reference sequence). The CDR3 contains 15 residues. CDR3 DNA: TGTGCCACCAGCAGAGATGGGCAGGGCTACACTGAAGCTTTCTTT. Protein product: CATSRDGQGYTEAFF.

The CDR3: CASSERASGRDEQFF. In DNA, the CDR3 is TGTGCCAGCAGTGAACGGGCTAGCGGGAGGGATGAGCAGTTCTTC. J is TRBJ2-1 and V is TRBV2, with TRBD2 matching 12 bases. This CDR3 spans 15 amino acids. V shed 2 bases, J shed 8 bases, and the junction held 4 bases outside the gene matches. Germline V gene lookup returns CDR1 SNHLY and CDR2 FYNNEI.

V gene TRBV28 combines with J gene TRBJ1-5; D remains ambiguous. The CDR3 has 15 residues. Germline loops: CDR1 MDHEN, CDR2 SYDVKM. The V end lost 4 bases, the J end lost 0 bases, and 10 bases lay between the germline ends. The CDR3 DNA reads TGTGCCAGCAGTTCCCCGGACGGTAGCAATCAGCCCCAGCATTTT. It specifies CASSSPDGSNQPQHF. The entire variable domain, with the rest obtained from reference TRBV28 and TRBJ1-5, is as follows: DVKVTQSSRYLVKRTGEKVFLECVQDMDHENMFWYRQDPGLGLRLIYFSYDVKMKEKGDIPEGYSVSREKKERFSLILESASTNQTSMYLCASSSPDGSNQPQHFGDGTRLSIL.